These 6 T cell receptor beta chains were all obtained from the same sample, sequenced in a study of OX40 agonist ivuxolimab in advanced cancers. The protocol was immunoSEQ multiplex PCR, while the TCRdb copy is restricted to in-frame clones and leaves out a portion. The profile shows more than 80,000 clones, approximately 94% of them singletons. The sample was CD4+ or CD8+ T cells sorted from blood, taken in a trial of the OX40 agonist ivuxolimab. All receptors come from an adult with an advanced solid tumor such as melanoma, head and neck, liver or kidney cancer.

This chain joins TRBV9 and TRBJ2-1; possibly TRBD2 for D (5 bases). The CDR3 has 14 residues. With 2 bases removed from V and 2 bases from J, the gap between germline ends came to 8 bases. Per the germline V gene, CDR1 is SGDLS and CDR2 is YYNGEE. The DNA for the CDR3 is TGTGCCAGCAGCGTTCGGGGAACCTACAATGAGCAGTTCTTC. Encoded protein: CASSVRGTYNEQFF.

The chain combines TRBV23-1 with TRBJ1-2, with a weak D call TRBD1 (5 bases). TRBV23-1 belongs to the ORF category, with a function that is uncertain. The CDR3 is 16 amino acids. Trimming cost V 0 bases and J 8 bases, with 19 bases left between them. CDR3 DNA: TGCGCCAGCAGTCAATCTAGGCAGGGTGAGATGGACGGCTACACCTTC. It encodes CASSQSRQGEMDGYTF.

The chain recombines TRBV28 with TRBJ2-2; D not resolved. Germline values: CDR1 MDHEN, CDR2 SYDVKM. The CDR3 is made up of 17 amino acids. V was cut by 2 bases and J by 3 bases, with 16 bases left in between. The CDR3 reads CASSLLSQEMYTGELFF. CDR3 bases: TGTGCCAGCAGTTTACTATCGCAGGAAATGTACACCGGGGAGCTGTTTTTT.

V gene TRBV27 combines with J gene TRBJ2-3; TRBD2 matches 12 bases. Germline V lookup: CDR1 MNHEY, CDR2 SMNVEV (reference sequence). Unmatched junction bases numbered 2, after V lost 5 bases and J lost 5 bases. The CDR3 spans 14 residues. For the CDR3, the DNA is TGTGCCAGCAGTCTAGCGGGAGGGGGAGATACGCAGTATTTT. Residues: CASSLAGGGDTQYF.

V gene TRBV27 combines with J gene TRBJ1-2; 8 bases fit TRBD1. Per germline, CDR1 MNHEY and CDR2 SMNVEV (reference sequence). V lost 9 bases to trimming and J lost 2 bases; unmatched junction nucleotides: 14. This CDR3 comprises 16 residues. In DNA, the CDR3 is TGTGCCAGTAAGGAGAATCAGGGGGCCCCAAACTATGGCTACACCTTC. It is translated as CASKENQGAPNYGYTF.

The J gene is TRBJ2-7, the V gene TRBV7-9; TRBD2 matches 8 bases. Germline lookup yields CDR1 SEHNR and CDR2 FQNEAQ (reference sequence). This CDR3 contains 16 residues. V lost 5 bases, J lost 0 bases, and 9 bases stayed unmatched. The DNA of the CDR3 is TGTGCCAGCAGCACACACAGCGGGAGTAGCTCCTACGAGCAGTACTTC. Encoded protein: CASSTHSGSSSYEQYF.